The T cell receptor beta chain under discussion was sequenced for a study of blood T cell repertoires in COVID-19 (dated by TCRdb to about 2020). Regarding the research as a whole: The collaborator samples originated in the United States, Italy and Spain and spanned the acute and convalescent phases of COVID-19. The prospective study material was composed of cDNA or gDNA derived from T cells, B-cell-depleted T cells, or PBMCs. Subjects who had been exposed to COVID-19, were actively infected with it, or had recovered from it provided the deeply sampled blood TCRbeta repertoires that made up the dataset. The repertoires were released in a freely available public database meant as a resource for research on the immune response to SARS-CoV-2. The samples were drawn from two sources: the first 160 participants of the ongoing ImmuneRACE study, and fewer than 1,500 subjects contributed by 6 global collaborators. Nearly every sample came with metadata listing a de-identified subject ID, COVID-19 status, age in years and sex. Where available, HLA class I and class II types were taken from metadata supplied by the sample provider and were not determined by assay-based typing. The research as a whole found: How much clinical and demographic metadata was included differed by source and by participant, and the metadata was provided uncurated.

Whole blood was collected in K2EDTA tubes by collaborating institutions according to the institutions' own protocols. Collaborator samples were shipped for TCRbeta analysis as frozen whole blood, isolated PBMCs, or DNA extracted from either sample type. Turning to this clone: The clone's antigen remains unknown. No base quality information exists; no much larger clone differs at one position.

The junction shows trimming of 1 base on V and 5 bases on J, plus 11 bases between the germline ends. The germline V gene sets CDR1 to LGHNA and CDR2 to YNFKEQ. The CDR3 measures 14 amino acids from cysteine to phenylalanine. Of the read, only the CDR3 DNA is kept; its 42 bases are in frame from base 1. TCRbeta CDR3 regions were amplified from genomic DNA using the immunoSEQ Assay, a bias-controlled multiplex PCR. The authors' pipeline ran thus. Within the assay, amplification of reference gene primers was used to estimate how many nucleated cells each sample contained. To quantify the absolute abundance of each unique TCRbeta CDR3 rearrangement, sequence reads were collapsed and filtered. For each sample, productive Simpson clonality was calculated as the square root of Simpson's diversity index across productive rearrangements. This is the immuneACCESS table as TCRdb keeps it, with only in-frame sequences that have V and J called. A part of the clones is gone; compared with another copy, unresolved V genes explain less than half, and the rest is unexplained. V, J and clone size are taken as reported in that table, and D and trimming were inferred from the DNA itself. The sample data list approximately 44,000 clones, and roughly 90% of these were observed just once. More than 10% of the sample comes from the top ten.

This TCR came from a human donor in a cohort sampled during active COVID-19. The chain couples TRBV4-2 to TRBJ2-5; tentative D gene TRBD2, with 6 bases matching. Sequencing used peripheral blood. The nucleotide sequence is TGTGCCAGCAGCCAAGCGGGAGCGATCGAGACCCAGTACTTC. Translated, it reads CASSQAGAIETQYF.